These 14 T cell receptor beta chains share one sample of origin, sequenced in a study of blood T cell repertoires in COVID-19. Using immunoSEQ multiplex PCR, the repertoire was profiled, and TCRdb retains in-frame clones only, with some absent. Among 30,000 to 40,000 clones, 80% to 90% were seen once, and the ten largest hold 6.3%. Sequencing was carried out using peripheral blood. Receptor source: a human donor in a cohort sampled during active COVID-19.

V usage is TRBV19 and J usage is TRBJ2-3, with TRBD1 matching over 8 bases. The junction had 3 bases not matched to a gene; V was cut back by 5 bases and J by 2 bases. CDR1 and CDR2 (germline): LNHDA, SQIVND (reference sequence). This CDR3 comprises 14 residues. CDR3 nucleotides: TGTGCCAGTAGTTGGACAGGGCACACAGATACGCAGTATTTT. As protein: CASSWTGHTDTQYF. The complete variable domain, with remaining parts taken from reference TRBV19 and TRBJ2-3, reads DGGITQSPKYLFRKEGQNVTLSCEQNLNHDAMYWYRQDPGQGLRLIYYSQIVNDFQKGDIAEGYSVSREKKESFPLTVTSAQKNPTAFYLCASSWTGHTDTQYFGPGTRLTVL.

J is TRBJ2-7 and V is TRBV6-5; 7 bases match TRBD1. The CDR3 contains 15 residues. J was trimmed by 2 bases and V by 7 bases; bases with no gene match: 11. CDR1 MNHEY and CDR2 SVGAGI come from the germline V gene. In DNA, the CDR3 is TGTGCCAGCACCCCCCAGGGGGACGGTGCCTACGAGCAGTACTTC. Translated, it gives CASTPQGDGAYEQYF.

The rearrangement links TRBV6-5 to TRBJ1-2; 8 bases are a match to TRBD1. V gave up 2 bases and J gave up 6 bases; unmatched junction bases: 8. Germline V gene data show CDR1 as MNHEY and CDR2 as SVGAGI. The CDR3 totals 15 residues. The CDR3 loop is CASSYHSDRENGYTF. The CDR3 coding sequence is TGTGCCAGCAGTTACCACTCGGACAGGGAGAATGGCTACACCTTC.

The genes are TRBV11-2 and TRBJ2-7, with 10 positions matching TRBD1. The CDR3 consists of 12 residues. After removal of 6 bases from V and 6 bases from J, the junction contained 2 bases not matched to a gene. CDR1 is SGHAT, CDR2 FQNNGV, per germline. CDR3 sequence (DNA): TGTGCCAGCAGTCGGGACAGGGGCGAGCAGTACTTC. Its protein is CASSRDRGEQYF.

The CDR3 coding sequence is TGTGCCAGCTCACCTCGTCAGGGGGATGCGGACACCATATATTTT. The encoded protein is CASSPRQGDADTIYF. V is TRBV18 and J is TRBJ1-3, with TRBD1 matching over 7 bases. CDR3 length: 15 residues. Germline loops: CDR1 KGHSH, CDR2 LQKENI. The V and J ends lost 3 bases and 8 bases, in that order; junction bases with no gene match: 10.

The gene calls are TRBV7-9 and TRBJ1-4, with D maybe TRBD1 (5 bases). Trimming pared 0 bases from V and 13 bases from J, leaving 12 bases between. CDR3 length equals 13 residues. Germline values: CDR1 SEHNR, CDR2 FQNEAQ (reference sequence). Here the CDR3 DNA reads TGTGCCAGCAGCTTAGCGCAGACAGAGAGACTGTTTTTT. This gives the protein CASSLAQTERLFF.

This sequence joins TRBV6-5 and TRBJ2-5, with TRBD2 matching over 9 bases. Germline values: CDR1 MNHEY, CDR2 SVGAGI. V was clipped by 11 bases and J by 5 bases; unmatched bases: 3. The CDR3 extends over 11 amino acids. The CDR3 DNA reads as TGTGCCGGCGGGGGGGAGGAGACCCAGTACTTC. Protein: CAGGGEETQYF.

The rearrangement joins TRBV5-1 to TRBJ1-1, with D perhaps matching TRBD1 (6 bases). V lost 7 bases and J 3 bases, leaving 13 bases between the germline ends. The germline V gene has CDR1 SGHRS and CDR2 YFSETQ. This CDR3 is 13 amino acids long. CDR3 nucleotides: TGCGCCAGCTGCAAGGACAGTGACACTGAAGCTTTCTTT. It encodes CASCKDSDTEAFF. The complete variable domain, with remaining parts taken from reference TRBV5-1 and TRBJ1-1, reads KAGVTQTPRYLIKTRGQQVTLSCSPISGHRSVSWYQQTPGQGLQFLFEYFSETQRNKGNFPGRFSGRQFSNSRSEMNVSTLELGDSALYLCASCKDSDTEAFFGQGTRLTVV.

CDR3 nucleotide sequence: TGTGCCAGCAGTTACGGGGGGAACTATGGCTACACCTTC. This codes for CASSYGGNYGYTF. V and J are TRBV6-5 and TRBJ1-2; a possible D gene is TRBD1 (5 bases). Germline V gene lookup returns CDR1 MNHEY and CDR2 SVGAGI. The V gene lost 2 bases and the J gene lost 2 bases, with 6 bases spanning the gap. CDR3 length: 13 residues.

The chain employs TRBV19 and TRBJ2-2; D may be TRBD1 (5 bases). Germline loops: CDR1 LNHDA, CDR2 SQIVND (reference sequence). CDR3 length: 15 amino acids. V lost 6 bases and J 3 bases, leaving 14 bases between the germline ends. DNA for the CDR3: TGTGCCAGTAGGACATCAGGGATCTACACCGGGGAGCTGTTTTTT. Its translation is CASRTSGIYTGELFF.

This chain connects TRBV2 to TRBJ2-2; 7 bases agree with TRBD1. This CDR3 contains 15 residues. Germline V gene sequence: CDR1 SNHLY, CDR2 FYNNEI. V shed 4 bases, J shed 5 bases, and the junction held 7 bases outside the gene matches. This CDR3 reads CASSADRARTGELFF. Written as DNA, the CDR3 is TGTGCCAGCAGTGCTGACAGGGCCCGAACCGGGGAGCTGTTTTTT.

The chain carries TRBV4-2 and TRBJ2-3; a possible D gene is TRBD2 (6 bases). V lost 1 base and J 5 bases, leaving 7 bases between the germline ends. Looked up from germline, CDR1 is LGHNA and CDR2 is YNFKEQ. The CDR3 sequence is 13 residues long. DNA for the CDR3: TGTGCCAGCAGCCAAGGGGGAGGAGATACGCAGTATTTT. Protein sequence: CASSQGGGDTQYF.

The sample holds a few counts of this clone. The genes are TRBV28 and TRBJ1-5; tentatively, D is TRBD1 (5 bases). The germline V gene encodes CDR1 MDHEN and CDR2 SYDVKM. This CDR3 contains 14 residues. V was pared by 1 base and J by 7 bases, with 11 bases between. This chain's CDR3 is CASSLLGGGQPQHF. As DNA, the CDR3 is TGTGCCAGCAGTTTATTGGGGGGAGGCCAGCCCCAGCATTTT.

This clone was counted once. V usage is TRBV19 and J usage is TRBJ2-7; TRBD1 matches 8 bases. The ends lost 5 bases at V and 2 bases at J; junction bases unmatched: 8. The CDR3 covers 15 residues. Germline V gene sequence: CDR1 LNHDA, CDR2 SQIVND (reference sequence). The CDR3 bases are TGTGCCAGTAGTTCCCAGGGACAGGTCCCCTACGAGCAGTACTTC. It specifies CASSSQGQVPYEQYF.